A single sample gave rise to the 11 T cell receptor beta chains below, sequenced in a study of cytomegalovirus exposure and HLA in healthy donors. Vbeta (60) and Jbeta (13) primers were used in the PCR. Some clones are missing from TCRdb's copy, which holds only in-frame ones; the method was immunoSEQ multiplex PCR. The table records around 200,000 clones, roughly 80% of them present only once. The sequenced sample consisted of PBMCs. Source of these receptors: a man between 50 and 59 years old in good health and CMV-seronegative.

This chain links TRBV5-1 with TRBJ1-1, with D tentatively TRBD1 (5 bases). The CDR3 consists of 13 residues. Per germline, CDR1 SGHRS and CDR2 YFSETQ. Trimming stripped 2 bases from V and 1 base from J, with 6 bases between. The CDR3 region has the DNA TGCGCCAGCAGCTTCAGGGAGAACACTGAAGCTTTCTTT. Translated, it gives CASSFRENTEAFF.

The rearrangement joins TRBV5-1 to TRBJ2-7; possible D gene TRBD2, 6 bases. This CDR3 region has 12 residues. Germline V gene sequence: CDR1 SGHRS, CDR2 YFSETQ. V was shortened by 3 bases and J by 3 bases, with 7 bases between the two germline ends. The CDR3: CASSSGVYEQYF. The CDR3 DNA is TGCGCCAGCAGCTCGGGGGTCTACGAGCAGTACTTC. Filled out from reference TRBV5-1 and TRBJ2-7, the complete variable domain reads KAGVTQTPRYLIKTRGQQVTLSCSPISGHRSVSWYQQTPGQGLQFLFEYFSETQRNKGNFPGRFSGRQFSNSRSEMNVSTLELGDSALYLCASSSGVYEQYFGPGTRLTVT.

This chain uses TRBV7-9 with TRBJ1-3; the D is unclear. Germline CDR1 reads SEHNR; CDR2 reads FQNEAQ (reference sequence). The CDR3 sequence is 14 residues long. Trimming removed 4 bases from V and 0 bases from J, with 7 bases in between. The CDR3 sequence is CASSYTFSGNTIYF. Here the CDR3 DNA reads TGTGCCAGCAGCTACACGTTCTCTGGAAACACCATATATTTT.

The chain employs TRBV19 and TRBJ1-5; a possible D gene is TRBD1 (6 bases). Per the germline V gene, CDR1 is LNHDA and CDR2 is SQIVND (reference sequence). Trimming left V 5 bases short and J 2 bases short, with 10 bases between. The CDR3 sequence is 14 residues long. CDR3 in amino acids: CASSGGHGNQPQHF. The CDR3 DNA is TGTGCCAGTAGTGGGGGCCACGGCAATCAGCCCCAGCATTTT.

This clone was counted a single time. The CDR3 DNA is TGTGCCAGCAGCTTCCAGGGCTACGAGCAGTACTTC. It is translated as CASSFQGYEQYF. The genes are TRBV5-4 and TRBJ2-5; a weak D match, TRBD1 (5 bases). The better agreement between TRBJ2-7 and the DNA end casts doubt on the J call. The CDR3 sequence is 12 residues long. The germline V gene encodes CDR1 SGHNT and CDR2 YYREEE (reference sequence).

The J gene is TRBJ1-4, the V gene TRBV9; 10 nucleotides line up with TRBD1. V dropped 4 bases and J dropped 8; count of bases not matched to a gene: 5. Per the germline V gene, CDR1 is SGDLS and CDR2 is YYNGEE. The CDR3 spans 14 residues. The CDR3 spells CASSSGTGDEKLFF. In DNA, the CDR3 is TGTGCCAGCAGCTCAGGGACAGGGGACGAAAAACTGTTTTTT.

This rearrangement joins TRBV4-3 to TRBJ1-2, with 10 bases identical to TRBD1. With V trimmed by 2 bases and J by 6 bases, 6 bases remained unmatched. The CDR3 is 15 residues long. The germline gives CDR1 LGHNA, CDR2 YSLEER. This chain's CDR3 is CASSQSTGTGDGYTF. The CDR3 DNA reads TGCGCCAGCAGCCAAAGTACCGGGACAGGGGATGGCTACACCTTC.

About this clone: Different DNA sequences within this sample yield the same CDR3. The V gene is TRBV6-5, the J gene TRBJ1-2, with 8 bases aligning to TRBD1. Germline lookup yields CDR1 MNHEY and CDR2 SVGAGI. CDR3 length: 15 residues. The V and J ends lost 0 bases and 0 bases, in that order; junction bases with no gene match: 0. The CDR3 nucleotides are TGTGCCAGCAGTTACTCGACAGGGGCTAACTATGGCTACACCTTC. As protein: CASSYSTGANYGYTF.

This clone occurred once. This rearrangement joins TRBV29-1 to TRBJ2-1; D possibly corresponds to TRBD1 (8 bases). Between the trimmed V and J ends, which lost 8 bases and 6 bases, there was a span of 23 bases. Germline V gives CDR1 SQVTM, CDR2 ANQGSEA. This CDR3 has 15 amino acids. CDR3 sequence reads: CSLGGTGPRGNEQFF. CDR3 nucleotide sequence: TGCAGCCTGGGGGGGACAGGCCCTAGAGGCAATGAGCAGTTCTTC.

The J gene is TRBJ1-6, the V gene TRBV4-3; possible D gene TRBD1, 6 bases. V was trimmed by 3 bases and J by 5 bases, leaving 11 bases between them. The CDR3 has 15 amino acids. Germline values: CDR1 LGHNA, CDR2 YSLEER. As DNA, the CDR3 is TGCGCCAGCAGCCAGGACAGTGGTCATAATTCACCCCTCCACTTT. Protein sequence: CASSQDSGHNSPLHF.

The V gene is TRBV2, the J gene TRBJ1-3; TRBD1 matches at 7 bases. After removal of 7 bases from V and 4 bases from J, the junction contained 4 bases not matched to a gene. The CDR3 covers 13 residues. From germline, CDR1 is SNHLY and CDR2 FYNNEI. CDR3 sequence reads: CASKPGGGNTIYF. CDR3 sequence (DNA): TGTGCCAGCAAACCAGGGGGAGGAAACACCATATATTTT.